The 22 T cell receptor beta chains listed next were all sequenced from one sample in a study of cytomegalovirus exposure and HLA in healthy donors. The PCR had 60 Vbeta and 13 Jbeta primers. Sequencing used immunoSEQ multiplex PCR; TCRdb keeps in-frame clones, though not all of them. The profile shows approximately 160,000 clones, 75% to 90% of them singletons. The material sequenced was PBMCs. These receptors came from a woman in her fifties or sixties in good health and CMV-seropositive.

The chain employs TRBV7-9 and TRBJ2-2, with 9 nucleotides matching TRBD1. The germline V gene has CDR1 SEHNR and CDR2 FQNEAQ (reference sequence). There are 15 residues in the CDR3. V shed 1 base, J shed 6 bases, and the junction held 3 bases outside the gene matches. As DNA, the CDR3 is TGTGCCAGCAGCTTAGGGCGGACAGGGGCCGGGGAGCTGTTTTTT. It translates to CASSLGRTGAGELFF.

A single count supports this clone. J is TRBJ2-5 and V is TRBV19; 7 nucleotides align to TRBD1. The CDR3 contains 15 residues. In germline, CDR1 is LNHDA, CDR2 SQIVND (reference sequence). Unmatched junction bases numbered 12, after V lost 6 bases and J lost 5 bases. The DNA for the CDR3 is TGTGCCAGTAGAACCTCAGCAGGGGGTGGCGAGACCCAGTACTTC. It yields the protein CASRTSAGGGETQYF.

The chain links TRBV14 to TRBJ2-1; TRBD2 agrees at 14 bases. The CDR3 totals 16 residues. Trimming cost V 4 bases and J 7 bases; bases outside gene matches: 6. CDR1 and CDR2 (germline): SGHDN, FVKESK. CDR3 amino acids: CASSPRTSGRINEQFF. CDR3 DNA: TGTGCCAGCAGCCCAAGGACTAGCGGGAGGATAAATGAGCAGTTCTTC.

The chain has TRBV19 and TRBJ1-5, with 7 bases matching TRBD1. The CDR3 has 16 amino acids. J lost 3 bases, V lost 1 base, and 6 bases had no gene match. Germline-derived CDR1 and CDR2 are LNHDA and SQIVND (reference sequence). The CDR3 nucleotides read TGTGCCAGTAGTATAGCGGGACAGTCTGCCAATCAGCCCCAGCATTTT. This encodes CASSIAGQSANQPQHF.

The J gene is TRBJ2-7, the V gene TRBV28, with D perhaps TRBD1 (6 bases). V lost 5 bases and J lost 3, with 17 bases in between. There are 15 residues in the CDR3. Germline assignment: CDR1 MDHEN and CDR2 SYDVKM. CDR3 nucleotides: TGTGCCAGCAGTCCTCCGGGACATAAATTCTACGAGCAGTACTTC. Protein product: CASSPPGHKFYEQYF.

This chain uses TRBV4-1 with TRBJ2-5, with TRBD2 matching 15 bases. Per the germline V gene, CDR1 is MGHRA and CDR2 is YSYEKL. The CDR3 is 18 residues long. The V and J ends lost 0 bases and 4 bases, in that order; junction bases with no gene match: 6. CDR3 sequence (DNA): TGCGCCAGCAGCCAAGATCTCGGACTAGCGGGGGGGGCAGAGACCCAGTACTTC. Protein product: CASSQDLGLAGGAETQYF.

CDR3 in DNA: TGTGCCAGCAGACCAAACAGGGGACTCACCGGGGAGCTGTTTTTT. This sequence encodes CASRPNRGLTGELFF. This chain connects TRBV27 to TRBJ2-2; possible D gene TRBD1, 7 bases. Germline CDR1 and CDR2: MNHEY and SMNVEV (reference sequence). This CDR3 comprises 15 residues. Trimming stripped 6 bases from V and 4 bases from J, with 15 bases between.

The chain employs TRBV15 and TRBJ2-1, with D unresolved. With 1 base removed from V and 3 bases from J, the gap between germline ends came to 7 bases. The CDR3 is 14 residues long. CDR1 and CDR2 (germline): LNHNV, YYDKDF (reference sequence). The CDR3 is CATSRGSGYNEQFF. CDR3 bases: TGTGCCACCAGCAGAGGTTCGGGCTACAATGAGCAGTTCTTC.

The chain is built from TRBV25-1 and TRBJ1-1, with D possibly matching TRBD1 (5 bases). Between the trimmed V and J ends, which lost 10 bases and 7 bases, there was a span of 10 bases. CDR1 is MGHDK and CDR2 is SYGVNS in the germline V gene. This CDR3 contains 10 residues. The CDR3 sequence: CATRDSEAFF. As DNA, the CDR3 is TGTGCCACCCGAGACAGTGAAGCTTTCTTT.

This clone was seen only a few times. The CDR3, as DNA: TGTGCCAGCTCACCGCAGGGACAGGGGGTTAATGGCATTCAGTACTTC. The encoded protein is CASSPQGQGVNGIQYF. The V gene is TRBV18, the J gene TRBJ2-4, with 11 nucleotides matching TRBD1. The germline CDR1 and CDR2 sequences are KGHSH and LQKENI. The V and J ends lost 3 bases and 9 bases, in that order; junction bases with no gene match: 10. The CDR3 sequence is 16 residues long.

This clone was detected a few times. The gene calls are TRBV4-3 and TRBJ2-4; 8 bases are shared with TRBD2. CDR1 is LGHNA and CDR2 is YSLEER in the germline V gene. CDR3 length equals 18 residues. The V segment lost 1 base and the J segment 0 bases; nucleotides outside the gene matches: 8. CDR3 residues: CASSQGLAGIIAKNIQYF. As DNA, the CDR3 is TGCGCCAGCAGCCAAGGCCTAGCGGGTATAATAGCCAAAAACATTCAGTACTTC.

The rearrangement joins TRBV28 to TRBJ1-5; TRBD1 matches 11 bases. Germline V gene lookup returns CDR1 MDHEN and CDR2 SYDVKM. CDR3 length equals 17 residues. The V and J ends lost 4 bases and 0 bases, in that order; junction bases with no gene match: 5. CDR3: CASSSPGTGGSNQPQHF. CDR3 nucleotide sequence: TGTGCCAGCAGTTCACCTGGGACAGGGGGTAGCAATCAGCCCCAGCATTTT.

The CDR3 here is CSVEEGGGTDTQYF. In nucleotides, the CDR3 is TGCAGCGTTGAGGAGGGGGGGGGCACAGATACGCAGTATTTT. The rearrangement joins TRBV29-1 to TRBJ2-3; perhaps TRBD2 as D (7 bases). Germline CDR1 reads SQVTM; CDR2 reads ANQGSEA. The CDR3 is 14 residues long. V was pared by 3 bases and J by 1 base, with 11 bases between.

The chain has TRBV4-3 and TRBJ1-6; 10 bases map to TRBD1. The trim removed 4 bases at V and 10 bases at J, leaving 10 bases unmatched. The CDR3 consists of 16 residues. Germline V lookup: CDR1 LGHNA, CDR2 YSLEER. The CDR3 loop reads CASSLLRDRGRSPLHF. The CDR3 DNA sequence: TGCGCCAGCAGCCTTCTCCGGGACAGGGGCAGGTCACCCCTCCACTTT.

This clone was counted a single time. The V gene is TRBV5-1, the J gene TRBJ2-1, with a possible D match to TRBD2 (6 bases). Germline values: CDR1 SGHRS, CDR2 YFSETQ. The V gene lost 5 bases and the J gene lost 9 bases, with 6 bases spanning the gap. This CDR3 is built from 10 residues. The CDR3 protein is CASRGGEQFF. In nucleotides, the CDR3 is TGCGCCAGCAGGGGGGGTGAGCAGTTCTTC.

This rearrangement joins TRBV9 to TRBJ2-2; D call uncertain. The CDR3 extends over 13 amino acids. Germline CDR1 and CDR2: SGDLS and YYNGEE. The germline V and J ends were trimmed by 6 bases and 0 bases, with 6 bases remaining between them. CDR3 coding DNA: TGTGCCAGCACCCCAGCGAACACCGGGGAGCTGTTTTTT. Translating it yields CASTPANTGELFF.

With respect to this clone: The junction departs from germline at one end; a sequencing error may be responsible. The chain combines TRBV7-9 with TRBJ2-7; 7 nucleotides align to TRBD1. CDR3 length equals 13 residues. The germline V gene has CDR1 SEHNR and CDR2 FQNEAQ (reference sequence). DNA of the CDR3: TGTTCCAGCAGCTTCAACAGGGGAGACGAGCAGTACTTC. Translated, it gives CSSSFNRGDEQYF.

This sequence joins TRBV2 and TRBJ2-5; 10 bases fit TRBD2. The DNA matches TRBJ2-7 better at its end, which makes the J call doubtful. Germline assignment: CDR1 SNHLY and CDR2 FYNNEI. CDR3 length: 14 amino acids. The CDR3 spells CASKTAGGPYEQYF. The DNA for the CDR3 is TGTGCCAGCAAAACAGCGGGAGGGCCCTACGAGCAGTACTTC.

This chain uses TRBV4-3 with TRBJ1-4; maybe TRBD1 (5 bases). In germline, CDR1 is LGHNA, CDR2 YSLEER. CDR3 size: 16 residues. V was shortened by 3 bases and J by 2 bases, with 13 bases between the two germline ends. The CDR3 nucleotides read TGCGCCAGCAGCCAGGCCTACAGGACCACTAATGAAAAACTGTTTTTT. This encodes CASSQAYRTTNEKLFF.

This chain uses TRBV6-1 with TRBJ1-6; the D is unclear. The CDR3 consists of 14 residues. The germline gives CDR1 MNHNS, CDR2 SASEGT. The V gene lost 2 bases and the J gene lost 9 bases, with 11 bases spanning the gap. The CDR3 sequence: CASSELEGGSPLHF. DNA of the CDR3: TGTGCCAGCAGTGAACTAGAGGGAGGTTCACCCCTCCACTTT.

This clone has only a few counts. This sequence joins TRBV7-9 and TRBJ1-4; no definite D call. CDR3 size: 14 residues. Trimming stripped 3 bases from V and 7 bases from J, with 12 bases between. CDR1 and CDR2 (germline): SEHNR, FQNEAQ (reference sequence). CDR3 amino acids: CASSLEVVGEKLFF. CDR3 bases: TGTGCCAGCAGCTTGGAGGTAGTAGGTGAAAAACTGTTTTTT.

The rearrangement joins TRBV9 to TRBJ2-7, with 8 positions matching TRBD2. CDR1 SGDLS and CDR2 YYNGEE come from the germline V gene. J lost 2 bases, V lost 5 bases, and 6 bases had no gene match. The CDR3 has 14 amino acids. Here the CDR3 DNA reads TGTGCCAGCAGTAGGACTAGCACTACCTACGAGCAGTACTTC. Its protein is CASSRTSTTYEQYF.